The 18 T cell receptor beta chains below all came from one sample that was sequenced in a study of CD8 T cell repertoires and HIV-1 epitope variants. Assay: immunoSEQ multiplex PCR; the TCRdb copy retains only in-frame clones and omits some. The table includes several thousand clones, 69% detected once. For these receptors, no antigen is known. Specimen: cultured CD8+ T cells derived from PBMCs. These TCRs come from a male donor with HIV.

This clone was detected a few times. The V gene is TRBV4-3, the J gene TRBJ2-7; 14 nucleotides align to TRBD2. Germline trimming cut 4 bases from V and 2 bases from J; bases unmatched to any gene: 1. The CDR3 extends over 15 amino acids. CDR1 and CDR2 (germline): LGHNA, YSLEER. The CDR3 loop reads CASSLGLAGAYEQYF. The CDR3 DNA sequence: TGCGCCAGCAGCCTGGGACTAGCGGGGGCCTACGAGCAGTACTTC.

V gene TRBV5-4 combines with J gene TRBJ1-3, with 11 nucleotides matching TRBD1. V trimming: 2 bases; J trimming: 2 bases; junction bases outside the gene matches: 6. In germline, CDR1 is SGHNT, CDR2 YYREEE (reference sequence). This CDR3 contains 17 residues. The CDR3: CASSFLDRGPPGNTIYF. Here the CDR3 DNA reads TGTGCCAGCAGCTTCCTGGACAGGGGGCCCCCTGGAAACACCATATATTTT.

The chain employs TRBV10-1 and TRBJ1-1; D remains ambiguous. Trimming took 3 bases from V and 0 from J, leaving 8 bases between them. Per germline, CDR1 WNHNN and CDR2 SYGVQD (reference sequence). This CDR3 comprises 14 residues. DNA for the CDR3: TGCGCCAGCAGTGATGGGTCTATGAACACTGAAGCTTTCTTT. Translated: CASSDGSMNTEAFF.

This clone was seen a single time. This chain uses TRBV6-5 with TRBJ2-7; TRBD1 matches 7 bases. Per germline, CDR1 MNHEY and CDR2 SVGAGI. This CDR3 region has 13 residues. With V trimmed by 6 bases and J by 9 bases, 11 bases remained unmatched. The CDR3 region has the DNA TGTGCCAGCAGCCCTCGACAGGGTTTAACGCAGTACTTC. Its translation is CASSPRQGLTQYF.

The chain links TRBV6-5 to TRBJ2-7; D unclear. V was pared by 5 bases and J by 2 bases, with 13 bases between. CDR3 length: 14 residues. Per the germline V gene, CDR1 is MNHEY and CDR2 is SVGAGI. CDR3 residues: CASSEGAGPYEQYF. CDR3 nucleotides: TGTGCCAGCAGTGAAGGAGCAGGTCCCTACGAGCAGTACTTC.

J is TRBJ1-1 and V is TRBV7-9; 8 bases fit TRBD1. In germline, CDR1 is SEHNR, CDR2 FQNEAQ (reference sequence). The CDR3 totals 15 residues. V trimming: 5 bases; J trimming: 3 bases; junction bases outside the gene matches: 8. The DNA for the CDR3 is TGTGCCAGCAGCCTTTGGCAGGGGGCGGACACTGAAGCTTTCTTT. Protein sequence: CASSLWQGADTEAFF.

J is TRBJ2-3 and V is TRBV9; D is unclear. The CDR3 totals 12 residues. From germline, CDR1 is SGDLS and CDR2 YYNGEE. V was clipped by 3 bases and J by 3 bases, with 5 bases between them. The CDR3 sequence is CASSDPTDTQYF. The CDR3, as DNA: TGTGCCAGCAGCGACCCAACAGATACGCAGTATTTT.

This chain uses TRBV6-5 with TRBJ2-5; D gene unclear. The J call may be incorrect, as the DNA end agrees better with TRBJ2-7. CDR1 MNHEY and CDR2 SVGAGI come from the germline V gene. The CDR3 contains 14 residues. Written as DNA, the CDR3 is TGTGCCAGCAGTTCAGATGTCTCGGCCTACGAGCAGTACTTC. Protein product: CASSSDVSAYEQYF.

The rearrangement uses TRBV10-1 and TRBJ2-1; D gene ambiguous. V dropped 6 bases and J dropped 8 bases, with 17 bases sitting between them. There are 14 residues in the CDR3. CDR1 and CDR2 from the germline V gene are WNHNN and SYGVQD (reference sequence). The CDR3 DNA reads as TGCGCCAGCAGCGACCCTCTTAGGACGGATGAGCAGTTCTTC. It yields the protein CASSDPLRTDEQFF.

CDR3 sequence (DNA): TGTGCCAGCAGCCTATCGCAGGGGGAGGGAAACTATGGCTACACCTTC. This codes for CASSLSQGEGNYGYTF. This chain uses TRBV28 with TRBJ1-2, with TRBD1 identical over 7 bases. The CDR3 covers 16 residues. Germline CDR1 and CDR2: MDHEN and SYDVKM. V shed 6 bases and J 2 bases; nucleotides not matched to a gene: 12.

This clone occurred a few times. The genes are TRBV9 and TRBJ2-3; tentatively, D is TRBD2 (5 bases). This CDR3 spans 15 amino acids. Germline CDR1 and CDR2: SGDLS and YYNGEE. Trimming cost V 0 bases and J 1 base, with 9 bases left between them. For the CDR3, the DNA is TGTGCCAGCAGCGTAGGCGGGCGGGGCACAGATACGCAGTATTTT. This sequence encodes CASSVGGRGTDTQYF.

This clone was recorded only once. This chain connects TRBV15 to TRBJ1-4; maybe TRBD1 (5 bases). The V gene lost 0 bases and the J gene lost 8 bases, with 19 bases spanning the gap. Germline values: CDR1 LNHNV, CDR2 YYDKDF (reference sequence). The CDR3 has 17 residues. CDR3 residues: CATSRDPPGRHQEKLFF. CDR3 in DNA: TGTGCCACCAGCAGAGATCCTCCAGGGCGGCACCAAGAAAAACTGTTTTTT. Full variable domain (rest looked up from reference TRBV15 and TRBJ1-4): DAMVIQNPRYQVTQFGKPVTLSCSQTLNHNVMYWYQQKSSQAPKLLFHYYDKDFNNEADTPDNFQSRRPNTSFCFLDIRSPGLGDTAMYLCATSRDPPGRHQEKLFFGSGTQLSVL.

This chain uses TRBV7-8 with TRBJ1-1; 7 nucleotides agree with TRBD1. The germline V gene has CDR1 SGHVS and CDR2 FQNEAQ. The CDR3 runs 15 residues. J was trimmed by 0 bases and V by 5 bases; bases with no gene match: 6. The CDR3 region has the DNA TGTGCCAGCAGCCCGTGGGACAGTCTGAACACTGAAGCTTTCTTT. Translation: CASSPWDSLNTEAFF.

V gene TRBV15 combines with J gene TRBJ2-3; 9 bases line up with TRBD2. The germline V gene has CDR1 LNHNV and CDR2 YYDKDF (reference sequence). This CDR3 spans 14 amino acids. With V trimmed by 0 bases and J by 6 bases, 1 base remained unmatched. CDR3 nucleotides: TGTGCCACCAGCAGAGAGGGACTAGCTGATACGCAGTATTTT. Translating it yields CATSREGLADTQYF.

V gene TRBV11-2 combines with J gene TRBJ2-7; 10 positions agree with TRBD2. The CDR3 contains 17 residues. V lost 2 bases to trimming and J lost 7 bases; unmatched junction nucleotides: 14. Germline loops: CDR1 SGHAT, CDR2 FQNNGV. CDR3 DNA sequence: TGTGCCAGCAGCTTAACCCCGGAGCTAGCGGGAGTGTATGAGCAGTACTTC. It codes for CASSLTPELAGVYEQYF.

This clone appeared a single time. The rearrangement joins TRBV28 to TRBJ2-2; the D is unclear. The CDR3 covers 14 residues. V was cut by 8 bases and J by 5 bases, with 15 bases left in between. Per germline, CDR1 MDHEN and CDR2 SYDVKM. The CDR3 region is CASDRRMGTGELFF. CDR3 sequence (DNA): TGTGCCAGCGATCGAAGGATGGGAACCGGGGAGCTGTTTTTT.

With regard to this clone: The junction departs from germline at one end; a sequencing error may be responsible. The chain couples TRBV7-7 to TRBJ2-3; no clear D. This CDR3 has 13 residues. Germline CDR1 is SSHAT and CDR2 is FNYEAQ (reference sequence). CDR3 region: CASSLEGTDTQYF. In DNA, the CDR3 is TGTGCTAGCAGCTTAGAAGGCACAGATACGCAGTATTTT.

CDR3 nucleotide sequence: TGTGCCAGTAGTAGACAAGAAACCGGGGAGCTGTTTTTT. This gives the protein CASSRQETGELFF. This chain uses TRBV19 with TRBJ2-2; D not resolved. The germline CDR1 and CDR2 sequences are LNHDA and SQIVND (reference sequence). CDR3 length equals 13 residues. Trimming shortened V by 4 bases and J by 5 bases, and 8 bases separated the two germline ends.